These T cell receptor beta chains were read from a single sample in a study of shared clonotypes between healthy human individuals. Using immunoSEQ multiplex PCR, the repertoire was profiled, and TCRdb retains in-frame clones only, with some absent. In the table there are approximately 250,000 clones, 50% to 80% of which are singletons. Sequenced sample: memory CD4+ T cells sorted from blood. The receptors were sampled from a man under 40 in good health. Each CDR3 is given with its conserved first and last residue. A D gene is named only where the DNA matches it firmly. Some rows mark clone size as missing; the rest say once, few, many or name a class of expanded clone.

v_gene	abundance	j_gene	d_gene	CDR3aa	CDR3nt
TRBV5-1	many	TRBJ1-2	.	CASSLASETYGYTF	TGCGCCAGCAGCTTGGCATCAGAGACTTATGGCTACACCTTC
TRBV9	few	TRBJ2-1	.	CASSLLSFGDEQFF	TGTGCCAGCAGCCTCCTGTCGTTTGGGGATGAGCAGTTCTTC
TRBV6-4	.	TRBJ1-2	.	CASRDSGRNYGYTF	TGTGCCAGCAGGGACAGCGGACGAAACTATGGCTACACCTTC
TRBV7-2	.	TRBJ1-5	.	CASSLFSRDQPQHF	TGTGCCAGCAGCTTATTTTCCAGGGATCAGCCCCAGCATTTT
TRBV6-1	few	TRBJ2-7	TRBD1	CASSEQTGGEQYF	TGTGCCAGCAGTGAACAGACAGGGGGTGAGCAGTACTTC
TRBV2	.	TRBJ2-3	TRBD2	CASRPGTSADTQYF	TGTGCCAGCCGCCCCGGGACTAGTGCAGATACGCAGTATTTT
TRBV11-2	.	TRBJ2-4	.	CASSTDGPAKNIQYF	TGTGCCAGCAGCACGGACGGACCAGCCAAAAACATTCAGTACTTC
TRBV5-1	.	TRBJ2-1	.	CASSRTGNNEQFF	TGCGCCAGCAGCAGGACTGGAAACAATGAGCAGTTCTTC
TRBV7-8	medium-sized	TRBJ2-7	.	CASSQTLLATNAYEQYF	TGTGCCAGCAGTCAAACCCTCCTAGCGACTAATGCCTACGAGCAGTACTTC
TRBV6-6	.	TRBJ2-1	TRBD2	CASSPGLAGNVFQFF	TGTGCCAGCAGTCCGGGACTAGCGGGAAATGTATTTCAGTTCTTC
TRBV2	.	TRBJ1-4	.	CASSGYLTPNEKLFF	TGTGCCAGCAGTGGGTATTTAACCCCTAATGAAAAACTGTTTTTT
TRBV30	.	TRBJ2-7	TRBD1	CAWSPAGGYEQYF	TGTGCCTGGAGTCCCGCAGGGGGCTACGAGCAGTACTTC
TRBV28	.	TRBJ2-5	TRBD1	CASTAGGSKTQYF	TGTGCCAGCACGGCAGGGGGCTCAAAGACCCAGTACTTC
TRBV11-2	.	TRBJ2-7	TRBD2	CASSPRALAGISYEQYF	TGTGCCAGCAGCCCCCGGGCGCTAGCGGGAATCTCCTACGAGCAGTACTTC
TRBV11-2	.	TRBJ2-5	.	CASSRGVQETQYF	TGTGCCAGCAGCCGAGGGGTCCAAGAGACCCAGTACTTC
TRBV5-6	.	TRBJ1-2	.	CASTLRLYGYTF	TGTGCCAGCACCTTACGGTTATATGGCTACACCTTC
TRBV5-8	.	TRBJ1-5	.	CASSLAGDSNQPQHF	TGTGCCAGCAGCTTGGCCGGCGATAGCAATCAGCCCCAGCATTTT
TRBV6-6	.	TRBJ2-1	TRBD1	CASSWDRASYNEQFF	TGTGCCAGCAGTTGGGACAGAGCCTCCTACAATGAGCAGTTCTTC
TRBV28	.	TRBJ2-7	.	CASRNKGGHEQYF	TGTGCCAGCCGCAATAAGGGGGGACACGAGCAGTACTTC
TRBV5-1	many	TRBJ2-1	.	CASSPAQGGLGEQFF	TGCGCCAGCAGCCCAGCACAGGGTGGCTTAGGTGAGCAGTTCTTC
TRBV6-6	.	TRBJ1-5	TRBD1	CASDRGAQPQHF	TGTGCCAGCGACAGGGGGGCCCAGCCCCAGCATTTT
TRBV7-2	many	TRBJ1-2	TRBD1	CASSQGGSRTGHGYTF	TGTGCCAGCAGCCAAGGGGGGTCTCGGACAGGGCATGGCTACACCTTC
TRBV7-6	.	TRBJ1-2	.	CASRPRPHGYTF	TGTGCCAGCAGACCCCGACCCCATGGCTACACCTTC
TRBV2	.	TRBJ1-4	.	CASSLSFAATNEKLFF	TGTGCCAGCAGTCTCTCCTTTGCGGCAACTAATGAAAAACTGTTTTTT